This T cell receptor beta chain is drawn from a study of cytomegalovirus exposure and HLA in healthy donors. The J segment lost 5 bases and the V segment lost 2 bases, leaving 4 bases of the junction unmatched. From germline, CDR1 is SGHNT and CDR2 YYREEE (reference sequence). The CDR3 consists of 15 residues. It was the roughly 130-subject validation cohort, separate from the approximately 670-subject first cohort, to which the donors belonged. Sequenced by immunoSEQ multiplex PCR; TCRdb stores in-frame clones only, minus some. The data show about 120,000 clones, more than 70% seen once. The chain is built from TRBV5-4 and TRBJ2-5; 12 bases fit TRBD2. This clonotype was sampled from a woman aged 25-40 years in good health and CMV-seronegative. Sequences were obtained from PBMCs. CDR3 region: CASSFRLAGDETQYF. As DNA, the CDR3 is TGTGCCAGCAGCTTCCGACTAGCGGGGGATGAGACCCAGTACTTC.